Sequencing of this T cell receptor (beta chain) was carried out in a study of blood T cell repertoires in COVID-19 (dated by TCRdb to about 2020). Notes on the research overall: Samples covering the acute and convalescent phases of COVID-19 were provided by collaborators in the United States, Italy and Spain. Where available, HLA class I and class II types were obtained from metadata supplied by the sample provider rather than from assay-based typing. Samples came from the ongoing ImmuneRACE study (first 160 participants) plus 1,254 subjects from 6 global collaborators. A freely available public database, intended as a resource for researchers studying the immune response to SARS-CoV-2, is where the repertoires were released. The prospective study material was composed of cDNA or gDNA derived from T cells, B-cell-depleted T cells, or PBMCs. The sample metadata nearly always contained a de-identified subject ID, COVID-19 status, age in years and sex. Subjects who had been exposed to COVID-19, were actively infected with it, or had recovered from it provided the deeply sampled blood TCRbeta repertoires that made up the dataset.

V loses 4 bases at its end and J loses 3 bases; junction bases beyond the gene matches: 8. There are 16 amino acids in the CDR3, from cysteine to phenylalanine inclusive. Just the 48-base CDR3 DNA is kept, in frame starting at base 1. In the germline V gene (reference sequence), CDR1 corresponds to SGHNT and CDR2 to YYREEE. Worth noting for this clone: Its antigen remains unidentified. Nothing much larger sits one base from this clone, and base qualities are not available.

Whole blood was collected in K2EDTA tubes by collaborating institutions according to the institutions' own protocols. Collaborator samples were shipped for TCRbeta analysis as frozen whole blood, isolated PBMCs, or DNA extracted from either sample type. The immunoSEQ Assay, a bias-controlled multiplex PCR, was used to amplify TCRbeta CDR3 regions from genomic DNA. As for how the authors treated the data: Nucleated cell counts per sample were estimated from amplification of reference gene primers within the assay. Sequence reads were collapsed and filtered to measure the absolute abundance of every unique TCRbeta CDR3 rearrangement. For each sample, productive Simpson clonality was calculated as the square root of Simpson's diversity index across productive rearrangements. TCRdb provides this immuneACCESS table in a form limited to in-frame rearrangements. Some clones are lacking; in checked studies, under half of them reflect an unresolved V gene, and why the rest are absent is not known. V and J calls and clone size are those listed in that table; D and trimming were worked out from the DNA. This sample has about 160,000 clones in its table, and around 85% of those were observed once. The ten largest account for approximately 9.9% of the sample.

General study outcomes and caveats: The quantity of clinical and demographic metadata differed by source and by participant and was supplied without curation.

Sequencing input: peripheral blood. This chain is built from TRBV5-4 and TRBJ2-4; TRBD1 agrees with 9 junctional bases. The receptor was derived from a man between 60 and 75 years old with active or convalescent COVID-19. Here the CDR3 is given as CASSLQGASSKNIQYF. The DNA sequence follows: TGTGCCAGCAGCCTACAGGGGGCAAGTAGCAAAAACATTCAGTACTTC.